This T cell receptor beta chain is from a study of cytomegalovirus exposure and HLA in healthy donors. Overall study results and limits: In a later analysis, across HLA loci, associated TCR counts were highest for DRB1, lowest for HLA-C.

Concerning this clone: As yet, its antigen is unknown. This CDR3 is also generated by other DNA sequences in the sample.

CDR3 length: 14 amino acids. Germline V gives CDR1 MDHEN, CDR2 SYDVKM. V gave up 6 bases and J gave up 7 bases; unmatched junction bases: 7. The PCR made use of 60 Vbeta and 13 Jbeta primers. Here immunoSEQ multiplex PCR was the method, and the copy in TCRdb shows in-frame clones only, minus some. In the table there are 130,000 to 150,000 clones, 60% to 80% of which are singletons. The J gene is TRBJ1-4, the V gene TRBV28; 8 nucleotides match TRBD1. Sample: PBMCs. The receptor was derived from a woman aged 35 to 49 in good health and CMV-seropositive. The CDR3 DNA reads as TGTGCCAGCAGCTCAGGACAGGGTAGTGAAAAACTGTTTTTT. It yields the protein CASSSGQGSEKLFF.